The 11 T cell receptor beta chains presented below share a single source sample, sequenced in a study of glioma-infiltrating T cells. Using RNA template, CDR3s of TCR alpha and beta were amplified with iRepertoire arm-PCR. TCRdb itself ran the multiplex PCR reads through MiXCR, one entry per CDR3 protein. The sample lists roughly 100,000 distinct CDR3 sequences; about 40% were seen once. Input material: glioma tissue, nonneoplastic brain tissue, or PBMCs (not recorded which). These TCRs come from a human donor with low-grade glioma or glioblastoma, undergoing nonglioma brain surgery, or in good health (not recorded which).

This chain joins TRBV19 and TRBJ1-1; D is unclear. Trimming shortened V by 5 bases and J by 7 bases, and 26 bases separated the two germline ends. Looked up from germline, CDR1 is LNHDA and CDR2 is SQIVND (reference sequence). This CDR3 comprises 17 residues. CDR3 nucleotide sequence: TGTGCCAGTAGTCTAACCAGTAGCCAAGAAGCGGAGTTTGAAGCTTTCTTT. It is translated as CASSLTSSQEAEFEAFF. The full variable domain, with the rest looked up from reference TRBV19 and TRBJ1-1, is DGGITQSPKYLFRKEGQNVTLSCEQNLNHDAMYWYRQDPGQGLRLIYYSQIVNDFQKGDIAEGYSVSREKKESFPLTVTSAQKNPTAFYLCASSLTSSQEAEFEAFFGQGTRLTVV.

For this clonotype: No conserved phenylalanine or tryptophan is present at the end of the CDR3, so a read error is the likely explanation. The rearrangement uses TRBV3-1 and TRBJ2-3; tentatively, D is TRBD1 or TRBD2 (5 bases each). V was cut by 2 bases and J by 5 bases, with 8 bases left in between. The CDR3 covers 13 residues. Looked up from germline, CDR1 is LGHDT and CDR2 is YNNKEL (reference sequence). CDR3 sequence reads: CASSQNGGDTQYL. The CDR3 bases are TGTGCCAGCAGCCAAAATGGGGGAGATACGCAGTATCTT.

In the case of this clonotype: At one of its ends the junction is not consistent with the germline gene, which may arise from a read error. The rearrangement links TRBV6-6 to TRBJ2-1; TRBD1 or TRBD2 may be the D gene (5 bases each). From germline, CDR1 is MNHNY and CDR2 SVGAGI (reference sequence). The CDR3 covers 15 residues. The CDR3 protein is CASSYRTGRYNEQFF. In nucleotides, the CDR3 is TGTGCCAGCAGTTACCGCACGGGGCGCTACAATGAGCAGTTCTTT.

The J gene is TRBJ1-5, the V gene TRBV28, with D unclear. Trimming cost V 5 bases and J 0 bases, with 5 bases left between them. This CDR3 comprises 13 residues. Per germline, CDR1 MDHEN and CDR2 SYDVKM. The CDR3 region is CASSPSSNQPQHF. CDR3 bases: TGTGCCAGCAGTCCTAGTAGCAATCAGCCCCAGCATTTT.

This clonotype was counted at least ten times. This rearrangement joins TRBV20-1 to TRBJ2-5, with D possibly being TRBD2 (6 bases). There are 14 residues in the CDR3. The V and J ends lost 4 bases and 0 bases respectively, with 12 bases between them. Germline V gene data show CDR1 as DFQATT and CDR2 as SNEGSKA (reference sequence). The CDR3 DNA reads TGCAGTGCTACTGGGACTGCGTACCAAGAGACCCAGTACTTC. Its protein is CSATGTAYQETQYF.

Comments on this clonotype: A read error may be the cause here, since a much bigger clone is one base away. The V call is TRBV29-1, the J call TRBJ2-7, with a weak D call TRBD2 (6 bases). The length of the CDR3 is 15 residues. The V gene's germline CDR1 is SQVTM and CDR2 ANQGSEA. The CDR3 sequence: CGAARRGSASYEQYF. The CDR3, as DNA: TGCGGCGCCGCTCGGCGGGGATCAGCATCCTACGAGCAGTACTTC.

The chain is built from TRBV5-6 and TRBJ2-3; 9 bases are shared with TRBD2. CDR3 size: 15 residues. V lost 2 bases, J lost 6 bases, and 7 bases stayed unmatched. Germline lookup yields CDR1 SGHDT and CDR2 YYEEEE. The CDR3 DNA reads TGTGCCAGCAGCTTAGGGACTAGCCGGTTGGATACGCAGTATTTT. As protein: CASSLGTSRLDTQYF.

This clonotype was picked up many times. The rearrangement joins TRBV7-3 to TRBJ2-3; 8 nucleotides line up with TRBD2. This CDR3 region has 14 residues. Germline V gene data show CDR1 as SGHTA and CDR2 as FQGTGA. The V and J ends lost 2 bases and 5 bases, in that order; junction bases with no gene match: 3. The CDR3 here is CASSLAGGLDTQYF. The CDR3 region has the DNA TGTGCCAGCAGCTTAGCGGGAGGCTTAGATACGCAGTATTTT.

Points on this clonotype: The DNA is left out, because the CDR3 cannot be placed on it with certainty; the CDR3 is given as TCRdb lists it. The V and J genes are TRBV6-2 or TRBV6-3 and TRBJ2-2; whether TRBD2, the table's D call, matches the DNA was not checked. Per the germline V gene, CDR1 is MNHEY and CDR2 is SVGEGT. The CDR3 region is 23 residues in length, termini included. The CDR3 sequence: CASRPAASVYEQFFGPAYGELFF.

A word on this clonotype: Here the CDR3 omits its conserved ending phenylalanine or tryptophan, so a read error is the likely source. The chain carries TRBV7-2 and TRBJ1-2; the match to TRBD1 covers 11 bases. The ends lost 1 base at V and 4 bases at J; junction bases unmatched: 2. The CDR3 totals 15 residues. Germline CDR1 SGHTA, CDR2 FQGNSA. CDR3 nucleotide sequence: TGTGCCAGCAGCTTAGGGGGGACAGGGGGCTATGGCTACACCATC. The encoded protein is CASSLGGTGGYGYTI.

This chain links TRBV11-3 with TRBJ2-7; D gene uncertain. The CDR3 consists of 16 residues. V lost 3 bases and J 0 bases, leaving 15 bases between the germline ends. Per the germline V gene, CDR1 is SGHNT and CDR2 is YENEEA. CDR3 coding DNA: TGTGCCAGCAGCTTTGGCGGCAGAAGGAGCTCCTACGAGCAGTACTTC. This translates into CASSFGGRRSSYEQYF.